This T cell receptor (beta chain) was profiled in a study of TIL therapy for anti-PD-1-resistant metastatic lung cancer. Study-wide context: Most patients had lung adenocarcinoma; a handful of tumors were EGFR-mutant, two ALK-rearranged; half smoked currently or formerly.

Note on this clone: Its antigen is not known.

Germline lookup yields CDR1 PRHDT and CDR2 FYEKMQ (reference sequence). CDR3 length: 14 residues. The ends were cut back, 5 bases at V and 5 bases at J, with 15 bases in the middle. This was the immunoSEQ v3 assay. The method was immunoSEQ multiplex PCR; TCRdb's version includes in-frame clones alone and lacks a portion of them. This table has some 13,000 clones, roughly two thirds appearing once. Study results and caveats: Compared with baseline intratumoral T cells, expanded TIL cultures were more clonal and less diverse (roughly 6% vs 31%).

Time point noted: pre-treatment sample, taken before nivolumab and TIL therapy. Most excised metastases sampled were pleural nodules or supraclavicular lymph nodes. Progressing patients received lymphodepletion, expanded TIL infusion and IL-2. Enrollment ran from late 2017 to early 2020. The chain joins TRBV13 to TRBJ1-1, with D possibly matching TRBD1 (5 bases). The sequencing used tumor tissue, collected at baseline. The sequence came from a woman aged 30 to 85 with non-small cell lung cancer. CDR3: CASSEGRGGTEAFF. In DNA form, the CDR3 reads TGTGCCAGCAGCGAGGGGCGCGGGGGGACTGAAGCTTTCTTT.